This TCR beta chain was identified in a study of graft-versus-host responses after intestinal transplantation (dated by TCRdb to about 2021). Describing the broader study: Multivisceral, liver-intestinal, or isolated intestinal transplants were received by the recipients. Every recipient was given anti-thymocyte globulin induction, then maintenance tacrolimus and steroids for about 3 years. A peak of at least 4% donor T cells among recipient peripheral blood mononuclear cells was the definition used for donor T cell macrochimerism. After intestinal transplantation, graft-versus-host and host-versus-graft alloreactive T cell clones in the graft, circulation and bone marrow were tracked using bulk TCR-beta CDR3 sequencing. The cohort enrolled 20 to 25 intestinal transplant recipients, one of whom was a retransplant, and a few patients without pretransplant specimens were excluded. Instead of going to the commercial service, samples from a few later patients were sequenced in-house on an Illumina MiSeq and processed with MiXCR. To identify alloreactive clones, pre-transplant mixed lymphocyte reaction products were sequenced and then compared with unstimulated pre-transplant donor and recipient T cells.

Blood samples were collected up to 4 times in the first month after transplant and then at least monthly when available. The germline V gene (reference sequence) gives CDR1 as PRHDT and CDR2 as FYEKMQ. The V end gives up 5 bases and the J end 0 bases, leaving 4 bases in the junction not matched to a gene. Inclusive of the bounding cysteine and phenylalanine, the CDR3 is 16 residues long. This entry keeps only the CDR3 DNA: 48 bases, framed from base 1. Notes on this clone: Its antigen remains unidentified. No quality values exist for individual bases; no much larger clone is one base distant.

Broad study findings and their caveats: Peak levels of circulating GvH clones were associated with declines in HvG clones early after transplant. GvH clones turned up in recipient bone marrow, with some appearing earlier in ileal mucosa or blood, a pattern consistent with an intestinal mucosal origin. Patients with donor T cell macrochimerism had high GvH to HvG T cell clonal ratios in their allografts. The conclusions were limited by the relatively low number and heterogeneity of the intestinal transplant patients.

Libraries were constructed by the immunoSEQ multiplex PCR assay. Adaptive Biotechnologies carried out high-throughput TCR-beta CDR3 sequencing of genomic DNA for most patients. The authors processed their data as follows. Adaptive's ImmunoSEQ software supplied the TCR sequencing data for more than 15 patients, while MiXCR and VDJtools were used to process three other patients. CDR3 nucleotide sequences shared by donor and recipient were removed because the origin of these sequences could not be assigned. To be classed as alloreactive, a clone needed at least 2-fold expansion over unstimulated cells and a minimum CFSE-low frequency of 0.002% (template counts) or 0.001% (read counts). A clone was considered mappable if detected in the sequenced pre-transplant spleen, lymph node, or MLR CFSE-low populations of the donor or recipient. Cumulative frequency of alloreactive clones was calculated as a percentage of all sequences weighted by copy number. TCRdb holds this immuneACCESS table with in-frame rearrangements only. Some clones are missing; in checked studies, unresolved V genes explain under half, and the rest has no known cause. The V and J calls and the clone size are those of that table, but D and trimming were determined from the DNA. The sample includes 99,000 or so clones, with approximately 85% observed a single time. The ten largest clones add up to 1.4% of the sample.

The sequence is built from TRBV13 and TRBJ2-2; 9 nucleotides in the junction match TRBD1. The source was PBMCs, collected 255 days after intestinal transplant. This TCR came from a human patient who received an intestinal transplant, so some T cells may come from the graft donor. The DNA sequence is TGTGCCAGCAGCCTTCGGACAGGGGCGAACACCGGGGAGCTGTTTTTT. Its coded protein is CASSLRTGANTGELFF.